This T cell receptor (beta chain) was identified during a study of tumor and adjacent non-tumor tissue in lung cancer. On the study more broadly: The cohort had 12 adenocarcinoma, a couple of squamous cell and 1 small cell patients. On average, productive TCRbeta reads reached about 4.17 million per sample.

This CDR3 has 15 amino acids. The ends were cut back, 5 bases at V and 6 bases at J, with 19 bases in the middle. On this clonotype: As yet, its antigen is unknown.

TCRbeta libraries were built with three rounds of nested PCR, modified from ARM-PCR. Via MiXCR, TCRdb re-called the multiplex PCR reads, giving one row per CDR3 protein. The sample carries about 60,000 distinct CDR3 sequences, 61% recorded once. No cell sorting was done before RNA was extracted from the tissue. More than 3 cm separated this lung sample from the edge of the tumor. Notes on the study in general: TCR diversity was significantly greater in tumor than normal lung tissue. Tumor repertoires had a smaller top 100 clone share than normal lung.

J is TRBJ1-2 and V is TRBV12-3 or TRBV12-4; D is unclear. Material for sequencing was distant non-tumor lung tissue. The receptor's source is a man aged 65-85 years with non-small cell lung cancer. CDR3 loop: CASSLRFGIGHGYTF. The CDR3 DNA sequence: TGTGCCAGCAGTCTACGGTTCGGGATAGGGCATGGCTACACCTTC.